The 15 T cell receptor beta chains below come from one sample, sequenced in a study of T cell repertoires in cytomegalovirus infection (dated 2019 in TCRdb). The instrument was an Illumina HiSeq 1500. TCRdb trimmed the raw reads at Q25, called clones with MiXCR and kept productive beta chains. Here each entry gathers all rows of one CDR3 protein and keeps the most common genes and DNA. A total of a few hundred thousand distinct CDR3 sequences appear in this sample, 40% of them only once. The ten biggest clones cover 48% of the sample. Their antigens remain unidentified. This specimen's treatment or condition label, interpreted: in vitro stimulation with specific CMV peptide epitopes to enrich CMV-specific T cells. Sequenced material: cultured PBMCs, taken from culture after CMV antigen stimulation. These receptors came from a human donor in good health (CMV status not recorded). Some clones in this sample may be carry-over from other donors' samples.

The chain couples TRBV20-1 to TRBJ2-5; the match to TRBD2 covers 11 bases. The CDR3 totals 16 residues. The germline V gene has CDR1 DFQATT and CDR2 SNEGSKA (reference sequence). The trim removed 4 bases at V and 1 base at J, leaving 8 bases unmatched. The CDR3 DNA reads as TGCAGTGCTAAGTATAGCGGGAGGGCCTTCCAAGAGACCCAGTACTTC. It specifies CSAKYSGRAFQETQYF.

In this sample, this clonotype turned up a few times. CDR3 nucleotides: TGCGCCAGCAGCCAAGCAGGGGGGAGGCCGGGAGAGCAGTACTTC. This sequence encodes CASSQAGGRPGEQYF. J is TRBJ2-7 and V is TRBV4-1; the D gene is possibly TRBD1 (7 bases). V dropped 1 base and J dropped 7 bases, with 17 bases sitting between them. Germline values: CDR1 MGHRA, CDR2 YSYEKL. The CDR3 runs 15 residues.

This clonotype came up a few times. The chain uses TRBV7-6 and TRBJ1-4; D possibly corresponds to TRBD1 (6 bases). CDR3 length equals 15 residues. Trimming took off 4 bases at V and 7 bases at J, with 16 bases between the two ends. The germline V gene has CDR1 SGHVS and CDR2 FNYEAQ. The CDR3 DNA is TGTGCCAGCAGCTCCCGTACAGGGTCGGGTGAAAAACTGTTTTTT. Translated: CASSSRTGSGEKLFF.

This chain uses TRBV12-5 with TRBJ1-1; perhaps TRBD1 as D (6 bases). The CDR3 spans 20 residues. V dropped 4 bases and J dropped 6 bases, with 33 bases sitting between them. From germline, CDR1 is LGHNT and CDR2 FRNRAP. The DNA of the CDR3 is TGTGCTAGTGGTTGGGGAGAGTCCGAGAGGCCGCGAGGGGGTAAACCTGAAGCTTTCTTT. Protein: CASGWGESERPRGGKPEAFF.

The V gene is TRBV7-2, the J gene TRBJ2-1; D remains unclear. Germline loops: CDR1 SGHTA, CDR2 FQGNSA. This CDR3 is built from 13 residues. V lost 5 bases and J 3 bases, leaving 8 bases between the germline ends. DNA of the CDR3: TGTGCCAGCAGCCCAGCCCTCTACAATGAGCAGTTCTTC. Protein sequence: CASSPALYNEQFF.

This chain uses TRBV7-2 with TRBJ2-6; 8 bases match TRBD2. This CDR3 comprises 17 residues. From germline, CDR1 is SGHTA and CDR2 FQGNSA. J was trimmed by 0 bases and V by 4 bases; bases with no gene match: 5. The CDR3 sequence: CASSSRGGTSGANVLTF. The CDR3 region has the DNA TGTGCCAGCAGCTCCCGCGGGGGGACCTCTGGGGCCAACGTCCTGACTTTC. Combining the CDR3 with reference TRBV7-2 and TRBJ2-6 gives the whole variable domain GAGVSQSPSNKVTEKGKDVELRCDPISGHTALYWYRQSLGQGLEFLIYFQGNSAPDKSGLPSDRFSAERTGGSVSTLTIQRTQQEDSAVYLCASSSRGGTSGANVLTFGAGSRLTVL.

This chain links TRBV4-1 with TRBJ1-1; a possible D gene is TRBD1 (5 bases). V was pared by 3 bases and J by 1 base, with 9 bases between. This CDR3 is built from 14 residues. Germline CDR1 MGHRA, CDR2 YSYEKL. The CDR3 coding sequence is TGCGCCAGCAGCCAGCCGACAGAGAACACTGAAGCTTTCTTT. It yields the protein CASSQPTENTEAFF.

This rearrangement joins TRBV18 to TRBJ2-5, with a possible D match to TRBD1 (5 bases). Germline loops: CDR1 KGHSH, CDR2 LQKENI. Trimming took 6 bases from V and 1 from J, leaving 12 bases between them. The CDR3 has 14 amino acids. The CDR3 is CASSPVQVQETQYF. CDR3 nucleotides: TGTGCCAGCTCCCCCGTACAGGTCCAAGAGACCCAGTACTTC.

This clonotype was observed a single time. The V gene is TRBV24-1, the J gene TRBJ2-1; 12 nucleotides align to TRBD2. This CDR3 is 17 amino acids long. J lost 4 bases, V lost 6 bases, and 9 bases had no gene match. Germline V lookup: CDR1 KGHDR, CDR2 SFDVKD. DNA of the CDR3: TGTGCCACCAGTACGACTAGCGGGGGACCCTTATACAATGAGCAGTTCTTC. Its protein is CATSTTSGGPLYNEQFF.

The gene calls are TRBV24-1 and TRBJ2-1, with D unclear. This CDR3 spans 13 amino acids. Between the trimmed V and J ends, which lost 2 bases and 8 bases, there was a span of 9 bases. Germline CDR1 KGHDR, CDR2 SFDVKD. This chain's CDR3 is CATSDSPKDEQFF. The DNA for the CDR3 is TGTGCCACCAGTGATTCACCTAAAGATGAGCAGTTCTTC.

This clonotype came up a few times. The chain uses TRBV7-2 and TRBJ2-7; D is uncertain. The CDR3 totals 14 residues. Germline V gene sequence: CDR1 SGHTA, CDR2 FQGNSA. V lost 0 bases to trimming and J lost 4 bases, with 10 bases between them. CDR3 residues: CASSLAYSQYEQYF. DNA of the CDR3: TGTGCCAGCAGCTTAGCTTACAGCCAATACGAGCAGTACTTC.

The chain is built from TRBV6-2 or TRBV6-3 and TRBJ2-7; weak D call: TRBD2 (5 bases). CDR3 length: 13 amino acids. Germline loops: CDR1 MNHEY, CDR2 SVGEGT. V lost 5 bases and J lost 5, with 13 bases in between. In DNA, the CDR3 is TGTGCCAGCAGTAAGGCGGGCCTGGACGAGCAGTACTTC. It yields the protein CASSKAGLDEQYF.

Only a few counts were recorded for this clonotype. The chain is built from TRBV7-2 and TRBJ2-7; 8 bases are a match to TRBD1. Germline lookup yields CDR1 SGHTA and CDR2 FQGNSA. The CDR3 sequence is 15 residues long. V lost 5 bases, J lost 7 bases, and 13 bases stayed unmatched. Here the CDR3 DNA reads TGTGCCAGCAGCATATCCGGGACAGGCCTTAAAGAGCAGTACTTC. It translates to CASSISGTGLKEQYF.

The chain's CDR3 is CAISASSGRTTINTDTQYF. The CDR3 DNA follows: TGTGCCATCAGTGCTTCTAGCGGGAGGACAACTATTAACACAGATACGCAGTATTTT. This chain uses TRBV10-3 with TRBJ2-3; 11 bases align to TRBD2. The germline V gene has CDR1 ENHRY and CDR2 SYGVKD. The CDR3 is 19 residues long. V lost 4 bases and J lost 2; bases outside the gene matches: 14.

There are a few counts of this clonotype. The genes are TRBV7-2 and TRBJ1-1; D is unresolved. Trimming removed 1 base at V and 11 bases at J, with 14 bases between. The CDR3 is made up of 13 amino acids. Germline V gene data show CDR1 as SGHTA and CDR2 as FQGNSA. The CDR3 sequence: CASSLDPASEAFF. CDR3 in DNA: TGTGCCAGCAGCTTAGATCCCGCCTCAGAGGCTTTCTTT.